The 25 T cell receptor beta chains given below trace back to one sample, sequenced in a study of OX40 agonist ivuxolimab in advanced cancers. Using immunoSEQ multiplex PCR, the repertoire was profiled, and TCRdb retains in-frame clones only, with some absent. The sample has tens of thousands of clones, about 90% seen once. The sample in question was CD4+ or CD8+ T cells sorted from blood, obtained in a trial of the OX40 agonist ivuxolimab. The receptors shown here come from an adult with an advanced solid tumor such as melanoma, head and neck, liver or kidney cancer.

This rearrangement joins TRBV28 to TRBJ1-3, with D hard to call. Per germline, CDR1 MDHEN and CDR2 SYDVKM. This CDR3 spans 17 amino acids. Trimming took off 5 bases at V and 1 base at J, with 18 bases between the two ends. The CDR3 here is CASSTSGSGVSGNTIYF. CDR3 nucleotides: TGTGCCAGCAGTACCTCCGGGTCCGGCGTGTCTGGAAACACCATATATTTT.

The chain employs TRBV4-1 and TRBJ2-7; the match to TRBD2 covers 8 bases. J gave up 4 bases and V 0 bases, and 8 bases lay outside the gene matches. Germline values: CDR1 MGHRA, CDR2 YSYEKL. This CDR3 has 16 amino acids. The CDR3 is CASSQEPGLGAYEQYF. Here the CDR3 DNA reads TGCGCCAGCAGCCAAGAACCGGGACTAGGGGCTTACGAGCAGTACTTC.

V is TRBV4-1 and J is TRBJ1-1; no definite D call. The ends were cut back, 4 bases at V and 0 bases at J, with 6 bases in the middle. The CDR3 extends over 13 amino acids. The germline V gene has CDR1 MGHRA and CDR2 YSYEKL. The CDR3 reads CASSLLLNTEAFF. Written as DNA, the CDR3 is TGCGCCAGCAGCCTCCTTCTGAACACTGAAGCTTTCTTT.

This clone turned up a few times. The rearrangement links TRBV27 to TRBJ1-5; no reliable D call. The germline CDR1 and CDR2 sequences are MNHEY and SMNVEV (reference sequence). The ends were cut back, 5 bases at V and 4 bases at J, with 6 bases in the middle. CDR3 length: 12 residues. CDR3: CASSTMNQPQHF. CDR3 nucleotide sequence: TGTGCCAGCAGTACCATGAATCAGCCCCAGCATTTT.

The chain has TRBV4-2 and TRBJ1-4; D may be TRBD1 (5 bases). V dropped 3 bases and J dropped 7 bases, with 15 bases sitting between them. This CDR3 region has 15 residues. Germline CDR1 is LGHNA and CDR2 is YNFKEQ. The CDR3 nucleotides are TGTGCCAGCAGCCAGTTGAACTTCGGGGGTGAAAAACTGTTTTTT. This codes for CASSQLNFGGEKLFF.

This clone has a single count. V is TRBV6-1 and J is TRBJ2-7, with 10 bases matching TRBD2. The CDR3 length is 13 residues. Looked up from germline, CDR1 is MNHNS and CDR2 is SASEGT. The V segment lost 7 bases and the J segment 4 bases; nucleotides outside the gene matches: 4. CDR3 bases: TGTGCCAGCAAGGTACTAGCGGGGTACGAGCAGTACTTC. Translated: CASKVLAGYEQYF.

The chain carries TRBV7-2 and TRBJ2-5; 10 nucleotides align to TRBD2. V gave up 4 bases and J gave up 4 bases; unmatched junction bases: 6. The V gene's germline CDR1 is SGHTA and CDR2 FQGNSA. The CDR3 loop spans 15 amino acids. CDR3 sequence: CASSSLAGATETQYF. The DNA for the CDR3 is TGTGCCAGCAGCTCCCTAGCGGGAGCGACAGAGACCCAGTACTTC.

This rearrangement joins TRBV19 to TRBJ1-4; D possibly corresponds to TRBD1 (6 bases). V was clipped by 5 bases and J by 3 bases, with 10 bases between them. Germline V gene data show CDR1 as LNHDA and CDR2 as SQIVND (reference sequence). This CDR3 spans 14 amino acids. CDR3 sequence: CASSAGAANEKLFF. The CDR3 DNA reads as TGTGCCAGTAGTGCAGGGGCGGCTAATGAAAAACTGTTTTTT.

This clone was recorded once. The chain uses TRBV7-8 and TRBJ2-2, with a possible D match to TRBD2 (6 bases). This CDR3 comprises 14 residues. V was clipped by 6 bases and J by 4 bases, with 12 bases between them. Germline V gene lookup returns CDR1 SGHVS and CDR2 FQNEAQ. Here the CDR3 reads CASRKGTSTGELFF. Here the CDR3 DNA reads TGTGCCAGCAGGAAGGGGACTTCCACCGGGGAGCTGTTTTTT.

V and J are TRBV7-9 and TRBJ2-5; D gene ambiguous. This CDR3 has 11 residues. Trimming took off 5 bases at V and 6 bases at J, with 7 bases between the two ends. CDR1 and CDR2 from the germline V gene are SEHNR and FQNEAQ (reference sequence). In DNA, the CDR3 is TGTGCCAGCAGCCGGTGGCAGACCCAGTACTTC. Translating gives CASSRWQTQYF.

CDR3: CASSLGRSVTQYF. The CDR3 nucleotides are TGTGCCAGCAGTTTAGGTCGGAGTGTGACCCAGTACTTC. The chain is built from TRBV28 and TRBJ2-5; D gene unclear. The CDR3 has 13 residues. From germline, CDR1 is MDHEN and CDR2 SYDVKM. The V end lost 2 bases, the J end lost 7 bases, and 11 bases lay between the germline ends. The whole variable domain, filled in from reference TRBV28 and TRBJ2-5, reads DVKVTQSSRYLVKRTGEKVFLECVQDMDHENMFWYRQDPGLGLRLIYFSYDVKMKEKGDIPEGYSVSREKKERFSLILESASTNQTSMYLCASSLGRSVTQYFGPGTRLLVL.

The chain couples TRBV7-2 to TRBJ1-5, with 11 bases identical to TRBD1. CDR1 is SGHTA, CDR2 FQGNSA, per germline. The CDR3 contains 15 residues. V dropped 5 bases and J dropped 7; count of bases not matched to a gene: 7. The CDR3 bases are TGTGCCAGCAGCCCCTGGACAGGGGGCGTCCAGCCCCAGCATTTT. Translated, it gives CASSPWTGGVQPQHF.

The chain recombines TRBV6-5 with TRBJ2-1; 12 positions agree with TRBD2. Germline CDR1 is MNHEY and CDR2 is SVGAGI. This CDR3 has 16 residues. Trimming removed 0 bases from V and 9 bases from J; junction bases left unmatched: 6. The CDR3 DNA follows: TGTGCCAGCAGTTACTCGAGGGCTAGCGGGGGGGGTGAGCAGTTCTTC. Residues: CASSYSRASGGGEQFF.

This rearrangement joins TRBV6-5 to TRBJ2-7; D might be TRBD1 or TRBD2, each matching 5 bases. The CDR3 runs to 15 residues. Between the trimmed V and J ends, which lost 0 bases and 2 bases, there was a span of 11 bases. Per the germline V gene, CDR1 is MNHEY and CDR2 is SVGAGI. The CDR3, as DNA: TGTGCCAGCAGTTACTCGACGGGACGGACCTACGAGCAGTACTTC. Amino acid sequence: CASSYSTGRTYEQYF.

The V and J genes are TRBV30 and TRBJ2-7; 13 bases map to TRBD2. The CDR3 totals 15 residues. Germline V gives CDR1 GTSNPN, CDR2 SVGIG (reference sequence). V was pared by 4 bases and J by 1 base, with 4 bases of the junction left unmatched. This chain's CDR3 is CAWNLGLAGSYEQYF. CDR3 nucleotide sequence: TGTGCCTGGAACCTGGGACTAGCGGGATCCTACGAGCAGTACTTC. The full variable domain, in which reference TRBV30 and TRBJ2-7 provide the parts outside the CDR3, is SQTIHQWPATLVQPVGSPLSLECTVEGTSNPNLYWYRQAAGRGLQLLFYSVGIGQISSEVPQNLSASRPQDRQFILSSKKLLLSDSGFYLCAWNLGLAGSYEQYFGPGTRLTVT.

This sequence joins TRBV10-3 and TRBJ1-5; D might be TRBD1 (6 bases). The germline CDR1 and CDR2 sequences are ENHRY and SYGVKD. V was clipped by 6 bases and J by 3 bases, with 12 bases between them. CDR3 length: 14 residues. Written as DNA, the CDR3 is TGTGCCATCAGCCGGGACAACCCCAATCAGCCCCAGCATTTT. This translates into CAISRDNPNQPQHF.

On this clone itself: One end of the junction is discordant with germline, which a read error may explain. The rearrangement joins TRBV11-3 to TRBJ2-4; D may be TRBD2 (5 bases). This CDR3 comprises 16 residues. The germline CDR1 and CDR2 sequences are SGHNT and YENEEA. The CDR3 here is CASSLNEGLANNIQYF. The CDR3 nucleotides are TGTGCCAGCAGCTTAAACGAAGGGCTAGCCAATAACATTCAGTACTTC.

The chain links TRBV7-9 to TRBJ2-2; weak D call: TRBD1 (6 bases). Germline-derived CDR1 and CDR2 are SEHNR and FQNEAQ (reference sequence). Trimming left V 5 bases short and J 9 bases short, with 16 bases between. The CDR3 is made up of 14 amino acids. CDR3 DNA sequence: TGTGCCAGCAGCCAAGGACAGAGCACAAGGGAGCTGTTTTTT. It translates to CASSQGQSTRELFF.

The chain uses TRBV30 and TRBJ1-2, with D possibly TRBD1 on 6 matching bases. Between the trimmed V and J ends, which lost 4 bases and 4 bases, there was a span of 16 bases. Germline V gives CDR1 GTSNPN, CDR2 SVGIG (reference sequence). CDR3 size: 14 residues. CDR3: CAWNRLGRGYGYTF. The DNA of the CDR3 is TGTGCCTGGAATCGCCTGGGCAGGGGCTATGGCTACACCTTC. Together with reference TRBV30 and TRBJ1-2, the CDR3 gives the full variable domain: SQTIHQWPATLVQPVGSPLSLECTVEGTSNPNLYWYRQAAGRGLQLLFYSVGIGQISSEVPQNLSASRPQDRQFILSSKKLLLSDSGFYLCAWNRLGRGYGYTFGSGTRLTVV.

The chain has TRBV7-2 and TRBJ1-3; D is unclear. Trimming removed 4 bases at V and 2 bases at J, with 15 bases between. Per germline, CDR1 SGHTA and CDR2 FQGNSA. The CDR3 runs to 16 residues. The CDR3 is CASSSPRFGAGNTIYF. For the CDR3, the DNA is TGTGCCAGCAGCTCCCCGAGGTTCGGTGCTGGAAACACCATATATTTT.

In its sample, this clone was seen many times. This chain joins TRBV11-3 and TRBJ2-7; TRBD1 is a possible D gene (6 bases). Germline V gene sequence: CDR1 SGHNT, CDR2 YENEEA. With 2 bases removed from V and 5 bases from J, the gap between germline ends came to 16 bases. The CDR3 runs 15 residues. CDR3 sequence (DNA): TGTGCCAGCAGCTTAAACAGGGCACAGGTAGACGAGCAGTACTTC. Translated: CASSLNRAQVDEQYF.

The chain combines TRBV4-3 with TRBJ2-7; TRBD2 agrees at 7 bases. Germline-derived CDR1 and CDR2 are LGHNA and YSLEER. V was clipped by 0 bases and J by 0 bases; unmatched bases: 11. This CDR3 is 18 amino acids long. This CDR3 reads CASSQEVGAGANSYEQYF. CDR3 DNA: TGCGCCAGCAGCCAAGAAGTCGGGGCGGGAGCCAACTCCTACGAGCAGTACTTC.

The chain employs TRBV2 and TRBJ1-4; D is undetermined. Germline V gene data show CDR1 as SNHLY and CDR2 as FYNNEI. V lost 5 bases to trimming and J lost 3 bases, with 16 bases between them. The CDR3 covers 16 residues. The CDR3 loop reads CASSPLGAGPNEKLFF. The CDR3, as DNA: TGTGCCAGCAGTCCTCTCGGAGCAGGACCTAATGAAAAACTGTTTTTT.

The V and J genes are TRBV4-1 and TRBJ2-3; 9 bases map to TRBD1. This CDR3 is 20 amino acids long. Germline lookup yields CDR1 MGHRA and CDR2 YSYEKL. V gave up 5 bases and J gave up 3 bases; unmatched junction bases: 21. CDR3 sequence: CASSALIRGTGPSLTDTQYF. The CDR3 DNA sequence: TGCGCCAGCAGCGCTTTAATCCGAGGGACAGGGCCCTCCCTAACAGATACGCAGTATTTT.

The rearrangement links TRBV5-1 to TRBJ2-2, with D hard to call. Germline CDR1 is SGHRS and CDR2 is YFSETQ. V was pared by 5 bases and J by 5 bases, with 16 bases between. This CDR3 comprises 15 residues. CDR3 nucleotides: TGCGCCAGCAGTCTTTCGCCTCTGGGGACCGGGGAGCTGTTTTTT. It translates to CASSLSPLGTGELFF. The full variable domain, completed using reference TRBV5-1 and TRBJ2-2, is KAGVTQTPRYLIKTRGQQVTLSCSPISGHRSVSWYQQTPGQGLQFLFEYFSETQRNKGNFPGRFSGRQFSNSRSEMNVSTLELGDSALYLCASSLSPLGTGELFFGEGSRLTVL.